Listed below are T cell receptor beta chains from one sample, sequenced in a study of T cell responses to AZD1222 COVID-19 vaccine. Only in-frame clones appear in the TCRdb table, and some are missing; sequencing was by immunoSEQ multiplex PCR. The sample yields 120,000 or so clones, about 89% seen once. The material was peripheral blood, obtained on day 0 of AZD1222 vaccination. The receptors were gathered from an adult in good health. CDR3s include the opening cysteine and the closing phenylalanine or tryptophan. A D gene is named only where the DNA matches it firmly. Clone sizes are given selectively: once, few, many, or a class where the clone is expanded.

d_gene,len,j_gene,v_gene,abundance,CDR3aa,CDR3nt
NA,14,TRBJ2-7,TRBV27,few,CASSWGRESYEQYF,TGTGCCAGCAGTTGGGGACGGGAGAGCTACGAGCAGTACTTC
NA,14,TRBJ1-3,TRBV7-9,NA,CASRGGSSGNTIYF,TGTGCCAGCAGAGGTGGAAGCTCTGGAAACACCATATATTTT
NA,11,TRBJ2-1,TRBV11-3,NA,CASSFFDEQFF,TGTGCCAGCAGCTTTTTCGATGAGCAGTTCTTC
NA,16,TRBJ2-7,TRBV2,few,CASTKPRDIPTYEQYF,TGTGCCAGCACCAAACCCCGGGACATCCCGACATACGAGCAGTACTTC
NA,13,TRBJ1-1,TRBV19,few,CASRLDSEYEAFF,TGTGCCAGTAGGTTGGACAGTGAATATGAAGCTTTCTTT
NA,13,TRBJ1-4,TRBV27,NA,CASSVDREEKLFF,TGTGCCAGCAGTGTCGATAGGGAAGAAAAACTGTTTTTT
NA,13,TRBJ2-7,TRBV11-2,NA,CASSRVSSYEQYF,TGTGCCAGCAGCCGGGTAAGCTCCTACGAGCAGTACTTC
NA,11,TRBJ2-7,TRBV29-1,once,CSVWGLDEQYF,TGCAGCGTTTGGGGGCTGGACGAGCAGTACTTC
NA,13,TRBJ1-1,TRBV11-2,NA,CASSLWENTEAFF,TGTGCCAGCAGCTTATGGGAAAACACTGAAGCTTTCTTT
TRBD1,16,TRBJ1-2,TRBV7-9,NA,CASSSGTGGGVRGYTF,TGTGCCAGCAGCTCCGGGACAGGGGGTGGGGTTCGTGGCTACACCTTC
NA,14,TRBJ2-7,TRBV9,NA,CASSSGTLDYEQYF,TGTGCCAGCAGCTCCGGGACCTTAGACTACGAGCAGTACTTC
NA,15,TRBJ2-2,TRBV28,NA,CASSLTSTNTGELFF,TGTGCCAGCAGTTTAACTAGTACGAACACCGGGGAGCTGTTTTTT
NA,14,TRBJ1-2,TRBV6-5,NA,CASSSPGRDYGYTF,TGTGCCAGCAGTTCCCCGGGCCGTGACTATGGCTACACCTTC
NA,13,TRBJ1-2,TRBV7-8,NA,CASSLAGLYGYTF,TGTGCCAGCAGCTTAGCGGGGCTCTATGGCTACACCTTC
NA,15,TRBJ1-2,TRBV19,NA,CASTEFDGLNYGYTF,TGTGCCAGTACCGAATTCGACGGGCTTAACTATGGCTACACCTTC
NA,16,TRBJ2-5,TRBV5-5,NA,CASSLASGTVWETQYF,TGTGCCAGCAGCTTGGCTTCGGGTACCGTCTGGGAGACCCAGTACTTC
NA,15,TRBJ2-7,TRBV9,NA,CASSVEGAGVYEQYF,TGTGCCAGCAGCGTAGAAGGGGCAGGGGTCTACGAGCAGTACTTC
TRBD1,16,TRBJ2-7,TRBV23-1,NA,CASSQWPPGQGSEQYF,TGCGCCAGCAGTCAGTGGCCCCCGGGACAGGGAAGTGAGCAGTACTTC
TRBD1,13,TRBJ2-1,TRBV28,few,CASSFSLRGEQFF,TGTGCCAGCAGTTTTTCCCTCAGGGGGGAGCAGTTCTTC
TRBD2,17,TRBJ2-2,TRBV28,once,CASSLRGGRRGAGELFF,TGTGCCAGCAGTTTAAGGGGCGGGAGAAGGGGCGCCGGGGAGCTGTTTTTT
TRBD1,14,TRBJ2-7,TRBV30,NA,CAWSWTGGAYEQYF,TGTGCCTGGTCCTGGACAGGGGGCGCATACGAGCAGTACTTC
NA,16,TRBJ1-5,TRBV19,NA,CASSIGYSGANQPQHF,TGTGCCAGTAGTATCGGGTACAGCGGGGCGAATCAGCCCCAGCATTTT
NA,13,TRBJ2-7,TRBV24-1,NA,CATSDSRGLEQYF,TGTGCCACCAGTGATTCAAGGGGCCTCGAGCAGTACTTC
NA,16,TRBJ1-3,TRBV29-1,NA,CSVGIFRGPSGNTIYF,TGCAGCGTTGGAATTTTCCGGGGCCCCTCTGGAAACACCATATATTTT
NA,14,TRBJ2-1,TRBV4-1,NA,CASSQSGGVNEQFF,TGCGCCAGCAGCCAAAGTGGCGGGGTCAATGAGCAGTTCTTC
NA,16,TRBJ1-5,TRBV7-2,NA,CASSSSAGGGNQPQHF,TGTGCCAGCAGCTCCTCCGCCGGAGGAGGCAATCAGCCCCAGCATTTT
NA,11,TRBJ2-1,TRBV7-9,NA,CASSLDNEQFF,TGTGCCAGCAGCTTAGACAATGAGCAGTTCTTC
TRBD1,15,TRBJ1-2,TRBV13,NA,CASSQQDRRHYGYTF,TGTGCCAGCAGTCAACAGGACAGGCGACACTATGGCTACACCTTC
TRBD1,16,TRBJ1-4,TRBV6-4,few,CASSAGTGRGGEKLFF,TGTGCCAGCAGTGCCGGGACAGGGAGAGGTGGTGAAAAACTGTTTTTT
NA,15,TRBJ2-7,TRBV5-1,few,CASSLEAGQTYEQYF,TGCGCCAGCAGCTTGGAGGCGGGTCAAACCTACGAGCAGTACTTC
NA,12,TRBJ2-3,TRBV9,NA,CASSVLADTQYF,TGTGCCAGCAGTGTACTAGCAGATACGCAGTATTTT
TRBD2,16,TRBJ2-3,TRBV15,NA,CATSRDSSSGLDTQYF,TGTGCCACCAGCAGAGATTCGTCTAGCGGCTTAGATACGCAGTATTTT
NA,15,TRBJ1-5,TRBV9,NA,CASSVWGDSNQPQHF,TGTGCCAGCAGCGTATGGGGAGATAGCAATCAGCCCCAGCATTTT
NA,14,TRBJ2-7,TRBV18,NA,CASSPPDSTYEQYF,TGTGCCAGCTCACCACCCGACAGCACCTACGAGCAGTACTTC
TRBD2,15,TRBJ2-2,TRBV7-6,NA,CASSSASGNTGELFF,TGTGCCAGCAGCTCGGCTAGCGGGAACACCGGGGAGCTGTTTTTT
NA,13,TRBJ2-5,TRBV7-3,NA,CASSLGGQETQYF,TGTGCCAGCAGCTTGGGGGGACAAGAGACCCAGTACTTC
NA,16,TRBJ2-6,TRBV9,NA,CASSSPQGLGANVLTF,TGTGCCAGCAGCTCCCCTCAGGGGTTAGGGGCCAACGTCCTGACTTTC
TRBD1,17,TRBJ2-7,TRBV7-9,NA,CASSLGYGGQGTYEQYF,TGTGCCAGCAGCTTAGGTTACGGGGGACAGGGGACCTACGAGCAGTACTTC
NA,15,TRBJ1-3,TRBV9,NA,CASSSRLDSGNTIYF,TGTGCCAGCAGCTCCCGTCTGGACTCTGGAAACACCATATATTTT
TRBD2,16,TRBJ2-1,TRBV11-3,NA,CASSPQTSGSYSEQFF,TGTGCCAGCAGCCCCCAGACTAGCGGGTCTTATAGTGAGCAGTTCTTC
NA,17,TRBJ1-2,TRBV23-1,NA,CASSQSPKGHPNYGYTF,TGCGCCAGCAGTCAATCGCCCAAGGGGCATCCTAACTATGGCTACACCTTC
NA,12,TRBJ1-6,TRBV6-1,NA,CASSERGVPLHF,TGTGCCAGCAGTGAAAGGGGCGTACCCCTCCACTTT
TRBD1,15,TRBJ2-2,TRBV27,NA,CASSLGQVYTGELFF,TGTGCCAGCAGCTTGGGACAGGTGTATACCGGGGAGCTGTTTTTT
TRBD1,16,TRBJ1-4,TRBV28,NA,CATSTSTGATNEKLFF,TGTGCCACCTCCACCTCCACAGGGGCAACTAATGAAAAACTGTTTTTT
TRBD2,15,TRBJ2-3,TRBV10-2,NA,CASSELAGPPDTQYF,TGCGCCAGCAGTGAATTAGCGGGACCCCCAGATACGCAGTATTTT
NA,13,TRBJ2-1,TRBV10-1,NA,CASSSGTLNEQFF,TGCGCCAGCAGCTCCGGGACACTGAATGAGCAGTTCTTC
NA,13,TRBJ1-2,TRBV2,few,CASSPSQGGWSTF,TGTGCCAGCAGTCCCTCCCAGGGAGGTTGGAGCACCTTC
TRBD1,14,TRBJ2-7,TRBV5-6,NA,CASSTWTGGYEQYF,TGTGCCAGCAGCACGTGGACAGGAGGCTACGAGCAGTACTTC
NA,14,TRBJ1-2,TRBV7-6,NA,CASSPNLGGYGYTF,TGTGCCAGCAGCCCGAACCTGGGGGGGTATGGCTACACCTTC